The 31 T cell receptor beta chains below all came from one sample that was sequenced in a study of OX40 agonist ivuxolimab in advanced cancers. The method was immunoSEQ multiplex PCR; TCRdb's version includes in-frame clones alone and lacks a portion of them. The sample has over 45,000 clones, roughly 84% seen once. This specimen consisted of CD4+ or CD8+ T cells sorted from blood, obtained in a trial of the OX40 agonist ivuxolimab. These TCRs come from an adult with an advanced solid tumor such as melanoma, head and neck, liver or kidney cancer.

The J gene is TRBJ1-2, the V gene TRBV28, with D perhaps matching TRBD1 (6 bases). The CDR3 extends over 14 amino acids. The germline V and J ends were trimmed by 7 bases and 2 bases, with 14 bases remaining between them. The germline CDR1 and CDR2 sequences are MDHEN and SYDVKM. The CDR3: CASIFTGANYGYTF. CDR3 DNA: TGTGCCAGCATTTTTACGGGGGCGAACTATGGCTACACCTTC.

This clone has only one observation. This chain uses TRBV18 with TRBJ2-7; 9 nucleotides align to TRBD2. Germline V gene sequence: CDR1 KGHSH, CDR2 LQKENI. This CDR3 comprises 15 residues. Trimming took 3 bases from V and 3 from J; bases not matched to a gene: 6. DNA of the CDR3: TGTGCCAGCTCACCCCTAGCGGGACCCCACTACGAGCAGTACTTC. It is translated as CASSPLAGPHYEQYF.

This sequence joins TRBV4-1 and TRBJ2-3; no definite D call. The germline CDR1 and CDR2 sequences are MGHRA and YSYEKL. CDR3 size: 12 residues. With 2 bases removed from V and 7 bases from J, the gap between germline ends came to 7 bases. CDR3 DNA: TGCGCCAGCAGCCAAATAGGGAATACGCAGTATTTT. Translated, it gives CASSQIGNTQYF.

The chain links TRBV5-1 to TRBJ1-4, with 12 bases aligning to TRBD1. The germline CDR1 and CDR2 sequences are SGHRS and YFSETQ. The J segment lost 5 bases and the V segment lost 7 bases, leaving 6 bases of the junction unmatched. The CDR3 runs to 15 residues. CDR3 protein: CASRGTGGRNEKLFF. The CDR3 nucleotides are TGCGCCAGCCGCGGGACAGGGGGCAGAAATGAAAAACTGTTTTTT.

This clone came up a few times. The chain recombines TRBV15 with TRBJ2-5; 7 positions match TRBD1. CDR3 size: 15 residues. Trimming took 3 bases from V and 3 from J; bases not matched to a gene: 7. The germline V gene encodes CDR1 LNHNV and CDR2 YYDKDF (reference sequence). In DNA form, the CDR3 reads TGTGCCACCAGCAGCCCTCAGGGGGTCGAAGAGACCCAGTACTTC. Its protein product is CATSSPQGVEETQYF.

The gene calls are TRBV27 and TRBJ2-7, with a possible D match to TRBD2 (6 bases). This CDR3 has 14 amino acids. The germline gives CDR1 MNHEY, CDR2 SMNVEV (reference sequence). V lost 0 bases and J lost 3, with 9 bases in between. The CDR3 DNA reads TGTGCCAGCAGTTTATCCGGGACTGTCTACGAGCAGTACTTC. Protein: CASSLSGTVYEQYF.

The CDR3 DNA reads as TGTGCCAGCAGCTTGGCCCTACTAGCGGGAGACGATGAGCAGTTCTTC. Protein product: CASSLALLAGDDEQFF. The chain combines TRBV5-6 with TRBJ2-1; 11 positions match TRBD2. J gave up 8 bases and V 0 bases, and 7 bases lay outside the gene matches. This CDR3 has 16 residues. Per the germline V gene, CDR1 is SGHDT and CDR2 is YYEEEE.

The CDR3 coding sequence is TGTGCCAGCAGTGACCAGGGGGCTTTCTACGAGCAGTACTTC. This sequence encodes CASSDQGAFYEQYF. The rearrangement joins TRBV2 to TRBJ2-7; 8 nucleotides line up with TRBD1. The CDR3 is 14 residues long. Germline-derived CDR1 and CDR2 are SNHLY and FYNNEI. V shed 3 bases, J shed 3 bases, and the junction held 4 bases outside the gene matches.

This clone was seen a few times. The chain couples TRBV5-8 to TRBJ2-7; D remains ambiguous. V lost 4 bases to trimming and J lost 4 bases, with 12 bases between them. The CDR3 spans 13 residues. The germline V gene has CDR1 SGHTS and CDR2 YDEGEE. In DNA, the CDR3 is TGTGCCAGCAGCAACGAGGCCGCTTACGAGCAGTACTTC. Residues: CASSNEAAYEQYF.

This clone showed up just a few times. The CDR3 coding sequence is TGTGCCTGGAGTGCTTCCTATGGCTACACCTTC. Translating it yields CAWSASYGYTF. This chain links TRBV30 with TRBJ1-2; D remains unclear. Trimming pared 1 base from V and 4 bases from J, leaving 4 bases between. CDR3 length: 11 amino acids. Germline CDR1 GTSNPN, CDR2 SVGIG (reference sequence).

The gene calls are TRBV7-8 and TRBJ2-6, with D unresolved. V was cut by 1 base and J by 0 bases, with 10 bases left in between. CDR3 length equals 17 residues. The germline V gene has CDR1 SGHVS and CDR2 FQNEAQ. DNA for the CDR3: TGTGCCAGCAGCTTAGGTCGGGTGAGCTCTGGGGCCAACGTCCTGACTTTC. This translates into CASSLGRVSSGANVLTF.

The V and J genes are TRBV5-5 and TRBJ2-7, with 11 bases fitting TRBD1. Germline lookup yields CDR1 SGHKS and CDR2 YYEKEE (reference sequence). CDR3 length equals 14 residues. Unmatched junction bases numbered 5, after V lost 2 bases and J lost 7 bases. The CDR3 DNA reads TGTGCCAGCAGCTTAGGACAGGGGGCGGCTGAGCAGTACTTC. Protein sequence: CASSLGQGAAEQYF. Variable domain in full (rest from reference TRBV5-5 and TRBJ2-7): DAGVTQSPTHLIKTRGQQVTLRCSPISGHKSVSWYQQVLGQGPQFIFQYYEKEERGRGNFPDRFSARQFPNYSSELNVNALLLGDSALYLCASSLGQGAAEQYFGPGTRLTVT.

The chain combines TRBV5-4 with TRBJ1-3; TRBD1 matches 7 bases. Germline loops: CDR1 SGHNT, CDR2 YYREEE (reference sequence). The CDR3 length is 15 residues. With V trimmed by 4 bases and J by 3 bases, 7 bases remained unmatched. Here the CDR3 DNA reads TGTGCCAGCAGCGTGGACAGGATGGGTGGAAACACCATATATTTT. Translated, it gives CASSVDRMGGNTIYF. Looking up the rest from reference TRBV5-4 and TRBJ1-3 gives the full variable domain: ETGVTQSPTHLIKTRGQQVTLRCSSQSGHNTVSWYQQALGQGPQFIFQYYREEENGRGNFPPRFSGLQFPNYSSELNVNALELDDSALYLCASSVDRMGGNTIYFGEGSWLTVV.

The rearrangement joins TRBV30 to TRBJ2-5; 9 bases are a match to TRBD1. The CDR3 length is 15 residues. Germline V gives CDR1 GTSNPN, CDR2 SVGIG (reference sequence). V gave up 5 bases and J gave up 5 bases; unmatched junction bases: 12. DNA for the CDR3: TGTGCCTGGGACACAGGGGGCTCGATTGCGGAGACCCAGTACTTC. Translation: CAWDTGGSIAETQYF.

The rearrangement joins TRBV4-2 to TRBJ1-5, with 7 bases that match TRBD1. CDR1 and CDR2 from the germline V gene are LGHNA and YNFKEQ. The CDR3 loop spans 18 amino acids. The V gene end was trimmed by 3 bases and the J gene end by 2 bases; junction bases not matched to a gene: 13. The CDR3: CASSQGDSRYGGNQPQHF. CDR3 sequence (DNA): TGTGCCAGCAGCCAGGGGGACAGCCGCTATGGGGGCAATCAGCCCCAGCATTTT.

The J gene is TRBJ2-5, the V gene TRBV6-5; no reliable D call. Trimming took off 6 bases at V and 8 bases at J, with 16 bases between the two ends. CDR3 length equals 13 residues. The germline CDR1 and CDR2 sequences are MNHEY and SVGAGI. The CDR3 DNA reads TGTGCCAGCAGATCGTCTCGATCCGACACCCAGTACTTC. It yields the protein CASRSSRSDTQYF.

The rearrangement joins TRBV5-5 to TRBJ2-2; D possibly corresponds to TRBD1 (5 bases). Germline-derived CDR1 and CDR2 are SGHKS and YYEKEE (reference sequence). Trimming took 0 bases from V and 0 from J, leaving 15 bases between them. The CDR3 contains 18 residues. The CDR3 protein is CASSLAPPGRANTGELFF. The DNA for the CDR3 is TGTGCCAGCAGCTTGGCCCCCCCAGGCAGGGCGAACACCGGGGAGCTGTTTTTT. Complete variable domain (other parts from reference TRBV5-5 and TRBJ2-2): DAGVTQSPTHLIKTRGQQVTLRCSPISGHKSVSWYQQVLGQGPQFIFQYYEKEERGRGNFPDRFSARQFPNYSSELNVNALLLGDSALYLCASSLAPPGRANTGELFFGEGSRLTVL.

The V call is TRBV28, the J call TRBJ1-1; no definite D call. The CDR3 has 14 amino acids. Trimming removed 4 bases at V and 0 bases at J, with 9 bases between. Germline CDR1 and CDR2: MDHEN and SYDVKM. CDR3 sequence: CASSWAGVNTEAFF. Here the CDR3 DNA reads TGTGCCAGCAGTTGGGCCGGGGTGAACACTGAAGCTTTCTTT.

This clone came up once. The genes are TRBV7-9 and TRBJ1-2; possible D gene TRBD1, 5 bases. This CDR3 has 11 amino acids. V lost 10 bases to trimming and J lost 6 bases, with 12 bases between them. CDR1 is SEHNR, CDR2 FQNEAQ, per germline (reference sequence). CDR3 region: CAIKGKDGYTF. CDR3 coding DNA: TGTGCCATCAAGGGGAAAGATGGCTACACCTTC. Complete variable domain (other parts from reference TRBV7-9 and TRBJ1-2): DTGVSQNPRHKITKRGQNVTFRCDPISEHNRLYWYRQTLGQGPEFLTYFQNEAQLEKSRLLSDRFSAERPKGSFSTLEIQRTEQGDSAMYLCAIKGKDGYTFGSGTRLTVV.

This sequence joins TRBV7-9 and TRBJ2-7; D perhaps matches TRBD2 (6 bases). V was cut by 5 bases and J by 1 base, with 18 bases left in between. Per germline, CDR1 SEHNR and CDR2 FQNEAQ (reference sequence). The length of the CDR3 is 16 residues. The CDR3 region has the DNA TGTGCCAGCAGCCTAGTGGGGGGACGGGCGTCCTACGAGCAGTACTTC. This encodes CASSLVGGRASYEQYF.

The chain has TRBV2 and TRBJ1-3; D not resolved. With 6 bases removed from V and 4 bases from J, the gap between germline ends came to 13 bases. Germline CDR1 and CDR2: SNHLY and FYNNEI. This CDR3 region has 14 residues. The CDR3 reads CASSVPAAGNTIYF. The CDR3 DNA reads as TGTGCCAGCAGCGTGCCCGCGGCGGGAAACACCATATATTTT.

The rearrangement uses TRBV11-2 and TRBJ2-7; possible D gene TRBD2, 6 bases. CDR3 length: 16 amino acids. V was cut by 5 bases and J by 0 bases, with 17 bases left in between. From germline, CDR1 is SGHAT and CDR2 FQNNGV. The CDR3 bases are TGTGCCAGCAGCCCCCTGGGAGGTTTTTCCTCCTACGAGCAGTACTTC. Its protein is CASSPLGGFSSYEQYF. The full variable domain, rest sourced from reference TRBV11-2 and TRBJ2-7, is EAGVAQSPRYKIIEKRQSVAFWCNPISGHATLYWYQQILGQGPKLLIQFQNNGVVDDSQLPKDRFSAERLKGVDSTLKIQPAKLEDSAVYLCASSPLGGFSSYEQYFGPGTRLTVT.

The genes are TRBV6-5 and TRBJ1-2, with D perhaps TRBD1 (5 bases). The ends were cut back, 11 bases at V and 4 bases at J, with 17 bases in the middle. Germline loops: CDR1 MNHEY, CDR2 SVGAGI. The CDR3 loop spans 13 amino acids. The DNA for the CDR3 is TGTGCCGCCGGGGGGTGGGAGTCCTATGGCTACACCTTC. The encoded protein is CAAGGWESYGYTF.

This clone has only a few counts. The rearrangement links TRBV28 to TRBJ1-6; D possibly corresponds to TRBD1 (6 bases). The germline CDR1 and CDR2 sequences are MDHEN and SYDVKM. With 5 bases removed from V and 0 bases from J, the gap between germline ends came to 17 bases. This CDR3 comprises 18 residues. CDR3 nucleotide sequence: TGTGCCAGCAGTGCTGCCAGGGGTTTGGTCTCCTATAATTCACCCCTCCACTTT. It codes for CASSAARGLVSYNSPLHF.

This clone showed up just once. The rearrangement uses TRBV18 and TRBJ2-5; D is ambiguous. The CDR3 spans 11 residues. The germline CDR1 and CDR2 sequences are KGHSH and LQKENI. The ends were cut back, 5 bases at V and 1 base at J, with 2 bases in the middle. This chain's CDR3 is CASSSQETQYF. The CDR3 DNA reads TGTGCCAGCTCAAGCCAAGAGACCCAGTACTTC.

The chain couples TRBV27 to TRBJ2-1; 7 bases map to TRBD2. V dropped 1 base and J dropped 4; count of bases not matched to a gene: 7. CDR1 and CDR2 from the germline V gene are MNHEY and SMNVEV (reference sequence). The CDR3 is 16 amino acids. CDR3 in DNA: TGTGCCAGCAGTTTATTCGGCGGGAGAGTATACAATGAGCAGTTCTTC. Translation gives CASSLFGGRVYNEQFF.

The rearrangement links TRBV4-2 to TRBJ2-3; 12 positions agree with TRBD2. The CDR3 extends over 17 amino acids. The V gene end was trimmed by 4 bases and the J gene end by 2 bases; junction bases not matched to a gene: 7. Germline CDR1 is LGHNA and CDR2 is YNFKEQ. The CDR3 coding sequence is TGTGCCAGCAGCCCCCAACTAGCGGGGGGTCACACAGATACGCAGTATTTT. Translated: CASSPQLAGGHTDTQYF.

The CDR3 region has the DNA TGTGCCTGGAGCAAGGGGCTCGAGACCCAGTACTTC. Translating it yields CAWSKGLETQYF. The V and J genes are TRBV30 and TRBJ2-5; D may be TRBD1 (5 bases). The CDR3 has 12 residues. V was shortened by 3 bases and J by 5 bases, with 10 bases between the two germline ends. Germline-derived CDR1 and CDR2 are GTSNPN and SVGIG (reference sequence).

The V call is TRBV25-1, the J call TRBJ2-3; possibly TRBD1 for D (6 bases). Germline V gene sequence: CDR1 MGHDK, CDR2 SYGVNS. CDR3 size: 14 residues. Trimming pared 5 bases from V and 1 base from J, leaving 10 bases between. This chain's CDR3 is CASSSGVGTDTQYF. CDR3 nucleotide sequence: TGTGCCAGCAGTTCAGGGGTGGGCACAGATACGCAGTATTTT. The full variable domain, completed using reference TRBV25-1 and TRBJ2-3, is EADIYQTPRYLVIGTGKKITLECSQTMGHDKMYWYQQDPGMELHLIHYSYGVNSTEKGDLSSESTVSRIRTEHFPLTLESARPSHTSQYLCASSSGVGTDTQYFGPGTRLTVL.

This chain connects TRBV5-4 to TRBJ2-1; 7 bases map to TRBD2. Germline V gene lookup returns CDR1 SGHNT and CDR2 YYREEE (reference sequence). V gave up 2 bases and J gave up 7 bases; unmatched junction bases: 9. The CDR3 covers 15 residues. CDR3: CASSFAGGLGNEQFF. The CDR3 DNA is TGTGCCAGCAGCTTCGCCGGGGGGTTGGGGAATGAGCAGTTCTTC.

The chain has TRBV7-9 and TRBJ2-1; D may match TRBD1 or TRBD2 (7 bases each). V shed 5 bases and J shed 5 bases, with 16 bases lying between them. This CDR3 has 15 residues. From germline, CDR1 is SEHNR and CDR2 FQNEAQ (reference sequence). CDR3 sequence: CASSPRGTENNEQFF. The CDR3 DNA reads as TGTGCCAGCAGCCCGCGGGGGACAGAGAACAATGAGCAGTTCTTC.